This record looks at one T cell receptor (beta chain) sequence and its context. The entry originates in a study of blood T cell repertoires in COVID-19. Overall study context: The United States, Italy and Spain supplied acute and convalescent COVID-19 samples. The cDNA or gDNA used as material had been derived from T cells, B-cell-depleted T cells, or PBMCs.

There are 15 residues in the CDR3. Germline values: CDR1 MNHEY, CDR2 SVGAGI. V lost 11 bases, J lost 0 bases, and 16 bases lay in between. Methods used by the authors: Estimation of nucleated cell counts relied on the amplification of reference gene primers. Repertoires were generated with immunoSEQ multiplex PCR, while TCRdb's copy carries only in-frame clones and drops some. The DNA was the basis for D and trimming; V, J and clone size are from that table. The sample consists of about 190,000 clones, roughly nine tenths of them appearing once. The chain recombines TRBV6-5 with TRBJ2-2, with D maybe TRBD1 (6 bases). This receptor was obtained from a man between 65 and 79 years old with active or convalescent COVID-19. The source material was peripheral blood. The CDR3, as DNA: TGTGCCGGACGACCGGGACAAACGAACACCGGGGAGCTGTTTTTT. Translated: CAGRPGQTNTGELFF.